These T cell receptor beta chains were read from a single sample in a study of blood T cell repertoires in COVID-19. Measured with immunoSEQ multiplex PCR; TCRdb has only the in-frame clones, and not every one. In the table there are roughly 180,000 clones, 80% to 85% of which are singletons. Sequenced sample: peripheral blood. These receptors all come from an elderly woman with COVID-19, enrolled during active disease. The CDR3 runs from the conserved cysteine through the conserved F or W. The order of the fields is J gene, clone size, V gene, D gene, CDR3 DNA, CDR3 protein. D genes are given only for firm matches. Expanded clones are given a class, and other clones once, few, many or no size at all.

j_call: TRBJ2-1; clone_size: NA; v_call: TRBV7-8; d_call: TRBD2; cdr3_nt: TGTGCCAGCTCCGTCCGGAGCGGGAGGTATGAGCAGTTCTTC; cdr3_aa: CASSVRSGRYEQFF
j_call: TRBJ1-2; clone_size: once; v_call: TRBV28; d_call: NA; cdr3_nt: TGTGCCAGCAGACAGGAACATGGCTACACCTTC; cdr3_aa: CASRQEHGYTF
j_call: TRBJ2-1; clone_size: NA; v_call: TRBV5-1; d_call: NA; cdr3_nt: TGCGCCAGCAGCTTGGGGGCAGGCTCCAACAATGAGCAGTTCTTC; cdr3_aa: CASSLGAGSNNEQFF
j_call: TRBJ2-5; clone_size: NA; v_call: TRBV5-1; d_call: NA; cdr3_nt: TGCGCCAGCAGCTTGGATACGAGTGGGACCCAGTACTTC; cdr3_aa: CASSLDTSGTQYF
j_call: TRBJ1-2; clone_size: NA; v_call: TRBV19; d_call: TRBD1; cdr3_nt: TGTGCCAGCCTAGGACAGGGACGGAACTATGGCTACACCTTC; cdr3_aa: CASLGQGRNYGYTF
j_call: TRBJ2-1; clone_size: NA; v_call: TRBV2; d_call: TRBD2; cdr3_nt: TGTGCCAGCGTAACTAGCGGGGGCTCCTCCTACAATGAGCAGTTCTTC; cdr3_aa: CASVTSGGSSYNEQFF
j_call: TRBJ1-1; clone_size: NA; v_call: TRBV7-9; d_call: NA; cdr3_nt: TGTGCCAGCAGCCGCGAGGGGAACACTGAAGCTTTCTTT; cdr3_aa: CASSREGNTEAFF
j_call: TRBJ2-1; clone_size: NA; v_call: TRBV24-1; d_call: NA; cdr3_nt: TGTGCCACCAGTGAGCAGCGGCTCTCCTACAATGAGCAGTTCTTC; cdr3_aa: CATSEQRLSYNEQFF
j_call: TRBJ1-2; clone_size: NA; v_call: TRBV29-1; d_call: TRBD1; cdr3_nt: TGCAGCGTCGACCCTCAGGGGGCCGGTGGCTACACCTTC; cdr3_aa: CSVDPQGAGGYTF
j_call: TRBJ2-7; clone_size: many; v_call: TRBV12-5; d_call: NA; cdr3_nt: TGTGCTAGTGGTTTGACACGAACAGGGTCCGAGCAGTACTTC; cdr3_aa: CASGLTRTGSEQYF
j_call: TRBJ2-2; clone_size: NA; v_call: TRBV27; d_call: NA; cdr3_nt: TGTGCCAGCAGGTCAAACAGAGTTCTTAACACCGGGGAGCTGTTTTTT; cdr3_aa: CASRSNRVLNTGELFF
j_call: TRBJ1-1; clone_size: NA; v_call: TRBV4-2; d_call: TRBD1; cdr3_nt: TGTGCCAGCAGCCAAGATGGGACAGGGAACACTGAAGCTTTCTTT; cdr3_aa: CASSQDGTGNTEAFF
j_call: TRBJ1-4; clone_size: NA; v_call: TRBV6-6; d_call: TRBD1; cdr3_nt: TGTGCCAGCAGATACGGGATGACAGGGGGGAGTGAAAAACTGTTTTTT; cdr3_aa: CASRYGMTGGSEKLFF
j_call: TRBJ2-5; clone_size: NA; v_call: TRBV27; d_call: NA; cdr3_nt: TGTGCCAGCACCTGGGGGCAGGAGGAAGAGACCCAGTACTTC; cdr3_aa: CASTWGQEEETQYF
j_call: TRBJ2-5; clone_size: once; v_call: TRBV28; d_call: NA; cdr3_nt: TGTGCCAGCAGTTCTGGCAGGGTGGGGACCCAGTACTTC; cdr3_aa: CASSSGRVGTQYF
j_call: TRBJ2-3; clone_size: NA; v_call: TRBV7-3; d_call: TRBD1; cdr3_nt: TGTGCCAGCAGCTTAAGCGGTGGCAGGGGGCAAGATACGCAGTATTTT; cdr3_aa: CASSLSGGRGQDTQYF
j_call: TRBJ2-7; clone_size: NA; v_call: TRBV5-1; d_call: NA; cdr3_nt: TGCGCCAGCAGCCAACGAGGAGGCCCCTACGAGCAGTACTTC; cdr3_aa: CASSQRGGPYEQYF
j_call: TRBJ1-4; clone_size: NA; v_call: TRBV5-6; d_call: TRBD1; cdr3_nt: TGTGCCAGCAGCTCGACAGGGAGAACTAATGAAAAACTGTTTTTT; cdr3_aa: CASSSTGRTNEKLFF
j_call: TRBJ2-2; clone_size: NA; v_call: TRBV13; d_call: TRBD2; cdr3_nt: TGTGCCAGCAGCCGGACTAGCGGGAGAATCGGGGAGCTGTTTTTT; cdr3_aa: CASSRTSGRIGELFF
j_call: TRBJ1-3; clone_size: NA; v_call: TRBV7-9; d_call: NA; cdr3_nt: TGTGCCAGCAGCACGGGGTCATTAGGAAACACCATATATTTT; cdr3_aa: CASSTGSLGNTIYF
j_call: TRBJ2-3; clone_size: few; v_call: TRBV27; d_call: NA; cdr3_nt: TGTGCCAGCAGTTTATGGCCCTATGGGGCCACAGATACGCAGTATTTT; cdr3_aa: CASSLWPYGATDTQYF
j_call: TRBJ1-5; clone_size: NA; v_call: TRBV5-1; d_call: NA; cdr3_nt: TGCGCCAGCAGCTTGGAGCCCCTTCAGCCCCAGCATTTT; cdr3_aa: CASSLEPLQPQHF
j_call: TRBJ2-7; clone_size: NA; v_call: TRBV7-9; d_call: TRBD2; cdr3_nt: TGTGCCAGCAGCTTATTGGGAGGGGCTCAGTACTTC; cdr3_aa: CASSLLGGAQYF
j_call: TRBJ1-1; clone_size: NA; v_call: TRBV2; d_call: TRBD1; cdr3_nt: TGTGCCAGCAGTGAAGCGCAGGGGGCGAACACTGAAGCTTTCTTT; cdr3_aa: CASSEAQGANTEAFF
j_call: TRBJ2-5; clone_size: few; v_call: TRBV18; d_call: NA; cdr3_nt: TGTGCCAGCTCACCGTATCGGGGGGCCGGTGAGACCCAGTACTTC; cdr3_aa: CASSPYRGAGETQYF
j_call: TRBJ2-1; clone_size: NA; v_call: TRBV12-5; d_call: TRBD2; cdr3_nt: TGTGCTAGTGGTCCCCCCTTTGCGGGGGGGTCGAATGAGCAGTTCTTC; cdr3_aa: CASGPPFAGGSNEQFF
j_call: TRBJ1-1; clone_size: NA; v_call: TRBV7-2; d_call: TRBD1; cdr3_nt: TGTGCCAGCAGCTCAAGACAGGGGGCGGTGGCTTTCTTT; cdr3_aa: CASSSRQGAVAFF
j_call: TRBJ2-3; clone_size: NA; v_call: TRBV18; d_call: NA; cdr3_nt: TGTGCCAGCTCACCACCGAGCAGGGCCGATTATACGCAGTATTTT; cdr3_aa: CASSPPSRADYTQYF
j_call: TRBJ2-2; clone_size: NA; v_call: TRBV4-2; d_call: TRBD2; cdr3_nt: TGTGCCAGCAGCCAAGGGACTAGCGGGAGGACCGGGGAGCTGTTTTTT; cdr3_aa: CASSQGTSGRTGELFF
j_call: TRBJ1-3; clone_size: NA; v_call: TRBV19; d_call: TRBD1; cdr3_nt: TGTGCCAGTAGTCCCTTCTCGACAGGGTCTGGAAACACCATATATTTT; cdr3_aa: CASSPFSTGSGNTIYF
j_call: TRBJ1-1; clone_size: NA; v_call: TRBV4-3; d_call: NA; cdr3_nt: TGCGCCAGCAGCACCGATGCAGGGACTGAAGCTTTCTTT; cdr3_aa: CASSTDAGTEAFF
j_call: TRBJ2-1; clone_size: NA; v_call: TRBV2; d_call: TRBD1; cdr3_nt: TGTGCCAGCAGTGGGAAAACAGGACAGGGTGAGCAGTTCTTC; cdr3_aa: CASSGKTGQGEQFF
j_call: TRBJ1-2; clone_size: once; v_call: TRBV2; d_call: NA; cdr3_nt: TGTGCCAGCAGTGAAATCGTCACAGTTATAGTCTATGGCTACACCTTC; cdr3_aa: CASSEIVTVIVYGYTF
j_call: TRBJ2-1; clone_size: NA; v_call: TRBV24-1; d_call: TRBD1; cdr3_nt: TGTGCCACCAGTGACCCCCCCGGGACAGGACAATACAATGAGCAGTTCTTC; cdr3_aa: CATSDPPGTGQYNEQFF
j_call: TRBJ2-1; clone_size: once; v_call: TRBV6-4; d_call: TRBD2; cdr3_nt: TGTGCCAGCTCTCCAGCGGGGGGTTACAATGAGCAGTTCTTC; cdr3_aa: CASSPAGGYNEQFF
j_call: TRBJ1-1; clone_size: few; v_call: TRBV7-6; d_call: TRBD1; cdr3_nt: TGTGCCAGCAGCTTAGGTGCAGGGGGCACGAACACTGAAGCTTTCTTT; cdr3_aa: CASSLGAGGTNTEAFF
j_call: TRBJ2-2; clone_size: NA; v_call: TRBV24-1; d_call: NA; cdr3_nt: TGTGCCACCAGTTCGGCCGGGGAGCTGTTTTTT; cdr3_aa: CATSSAGELFF
j_call: TRBJ1-1; clone_size: few; v_call: TRBV5-5; d_call: NA; cdr3_nt: TGTGCCAGCAGCTTGGCCCCGGAGGATAGCACTGAAGCTTTCTTT; cdr3_aa: CASSLAPEDSTEAFF
j_call: TRBJ2-7; clone_size: once; v_call: TRBV6-1; d_call: NA; cdr3_nt: TGTGCCAGCAGTGAGCTTCCGAGGGAATCTTACGAGCAGTACTTC; cdr3_aa: CASSELPRESYEQYF
j_call: TRBJ2-7; clone_size: NA; v_call: TRBV13; d_call: NA; cdr3_nt: TGTGCCAGCAGCCCCGGGACATGGAGCTACGAGCAGTACTTC; cdr3_aa: CASSPGTWSYEQYF
j_call: TRBJ2-1; clone_size: NA; v_call: TRBV5-1; d_call: NA; cdr3_nt: TGCGCCAGCAGCTTACTCCTCAGGGGCGATGAGCAGTTCTTC; cdr3_aa: CASSLLLRGDEQFF
j_call: TRBJ2-2; clone_size: NA; v_call: TRBV2; d_call: NA; cdr3_nt: TGTGCCAGCAGTGTGGTGCGGGAAGCCGGGGAGCTGTTTTTT; cdr3_aa: CASSVVREAGELFF
j_call: TRBJ2-1; clone_size: NA; v_call: TRBV9; d_call: TRBD2; cdr3_nt: TGTGCCAGCAGCGTTAGCGGGAGGGGGTCAGATGAGCAGTTCTTC; cdr3_aa: CASSVSGRGSDEQFF
j_call: TRBJ2-7; clone_size: NA; v_call: TRBV7-8; d_call: TRBD2; cdr3_nt: TGTGCCAGCAGCTTAGGTGGCGGGAGTACCTCCTACGAGCAGTACTTC; cdr3_aa: CASSLGGGSTSYEQYF